This passage covers 5 T cell receptor beta chains from one sample sequenced in a study of radiation and T cells in renal cell carcinoma. The data were produced by immunoSEQ multiplex PCR, yet TCRdb's version contains in-frame clones alone and is incomplete. The sample lists roughly 53,000 clones, roughly 80% occurring once. The time point was: baseline pretreatment blood. Treatment specified: 15 Gy SBRT to primary tumor, nephrectomy 4 weeks later. Sequenced here: blood, sampled from a patient whose treatment included radiotherapy and nephrectomy. The receptors here all came from a woman aged 70-85 years with renal cell carcinoma.

The chain recombines TRBV2 with TRBJ2-1; D is undetermined. There are 16 residues in the CDR3. V lost 3 bases and J lost 3, with 15 bases in between. Germline V gene data show CDR1 as SNHLY and CDR2 as FYNNEI. The CDR3 here is CASSDVVLLGYNEQFF. CDR3 coding DNA: TGTGCCAGCAGTGACGTAGTCCTCCTGGGCTACAATGAGCAGTTCTTC.

The V call is TRBV13, the J call TRBJ2-6; TRBD1 or TRBD2 may be the D gene (6 bases each). The germline V gene has CDR1 PRHDT and CDR2 FYEKMQ (reference sequence). Deletions cut 5 bases from V and 11 bases from J, with 19 bases between. The CDR3 is 15 amino acids. CDR3: CASSHSSEGVDVLTF. The CDR3 nucleotides are TGTGCCAGCAGCCATTCTAGCGAGGGGGTTGACGTCCTGACTTTC.

The V call is TRBV4-1, the J call TRBJ2-3; the match to TRBD2 covers 11 bases. Germline CDR1 and CDR2: MGHRA and YSYEKL. The CDR3 extends over 16 amino acids. The V and J ends lost 2 bases and 2 bases, in that order; junction bases with no gene match: 3. This chain's CDR3 is CASSQRTSGLTDTQYF. The CDR3 DNA reads as TGCGCCAGCAGCCAACGGACTAGCGGGCTCACAGATACGCAGTATTTT.

This clone showed up just once. V is TRBV7-2 and J is TRBJ2-5; D not certain. Deletions cut 3 bases from V and 5 bases from J, with 10 bases between. CDR1 and CDR2 (germline): SGHTA, FQGNSA. The CDR3 loop spans 13 amino acids. For the CDR3, the DNA is TGTGCCAGCAGCTTCGTGTTTAAGGAGACCCAGTACTTC. Protein: CASSFVFKETQYF.

The V call is TRBV28, the J call TRBJ2-6; D unresolved. Germline V gives CDR1 MDHEN, CDR2 SYDVKM. Trimming removed 6 bases from V and 0 bases from J, with 6 bases in between. The CDR3 is 14 residues long. In DNA, the CDR3 is TGTGCCAGCAGCCTTTTCTCTGGGGCCAACGTCCTGACTTTC. Translating gives CASSLFSGANVLTF.